This T cell receptor beta chain was recovered during a study of siplizumab effects on memory and regulatory T cells. Study observations and caveats: Unstimulated subsets captured only a minor fraction of alloreactive clones.

About this clone itself: What it binds is unknown.

Deletions cut 2 bases from V and 4 bases from J, with 8 bases between. The CDR3 runs to 13 residues. Germline V gene lookup returns CDR1 SEHNR and CDR2 FQNEAQ (reference sequence). Assayed TCR templates numbered 80,000 to 100,000 for each sample. Method: immunoSEQ multiplex PCR; TCRdb's copy keeps in-frame clones and lacks some. Seen here are some 99,000 clones, about 91% observed once, and the top ten hold approximately 0.75%. The chain employs TRBV7-9 and TRBJ1-2; D is unclear. The sample comprised Tregs sorted from blood. The clonotype comes from a human donor in good health. The CDR3 protein is CASSLSGLYGYTF. CDR3 in DNA: TGTGCCAGCAGCTTATCCGGTCTCTATGGCTACACCTTC.